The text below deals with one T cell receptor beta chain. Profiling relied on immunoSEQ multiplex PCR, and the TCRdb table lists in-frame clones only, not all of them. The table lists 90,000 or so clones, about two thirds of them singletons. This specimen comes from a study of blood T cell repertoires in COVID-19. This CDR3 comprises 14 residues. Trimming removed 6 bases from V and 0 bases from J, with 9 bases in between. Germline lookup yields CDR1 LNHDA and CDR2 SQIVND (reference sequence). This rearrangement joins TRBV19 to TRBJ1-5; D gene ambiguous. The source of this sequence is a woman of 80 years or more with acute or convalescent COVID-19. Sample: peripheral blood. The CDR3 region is CASRGVNSNQPQHF. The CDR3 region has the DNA TGTGCCAGTAGGGGAGTTAATAGCAATCAGCCCCAGCATTTT.